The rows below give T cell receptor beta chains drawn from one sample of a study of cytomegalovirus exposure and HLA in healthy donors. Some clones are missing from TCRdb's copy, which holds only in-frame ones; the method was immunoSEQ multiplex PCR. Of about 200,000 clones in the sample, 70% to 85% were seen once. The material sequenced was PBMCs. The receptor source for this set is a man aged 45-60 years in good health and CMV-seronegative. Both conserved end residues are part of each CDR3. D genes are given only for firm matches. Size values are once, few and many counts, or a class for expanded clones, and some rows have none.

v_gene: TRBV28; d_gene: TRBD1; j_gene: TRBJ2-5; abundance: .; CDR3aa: CATITGVTETQYF; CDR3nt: TGTGCCACCATAACAGGGGTCACAGAGACCCAGTACTTC
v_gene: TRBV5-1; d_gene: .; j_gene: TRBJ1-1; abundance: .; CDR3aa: CASSPDSRTEAFF; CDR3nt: TGCGCCAGCAGCCCAGACAGTAGGACCGAAGCTTTCTTT
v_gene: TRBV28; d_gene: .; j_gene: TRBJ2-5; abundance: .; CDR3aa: CASGAGSTRQETQYF; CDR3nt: TGTGCCAGCGGAGCTGGGTCGACTAGACAAGAGACCCAGTACTTC
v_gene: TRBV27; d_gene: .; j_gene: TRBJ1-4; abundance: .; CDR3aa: CASSLPGRNEKLFF; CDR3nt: TGTGCCAGCAGTTTGCCGGGGAGGAATGAAAAACTGTTTTTT
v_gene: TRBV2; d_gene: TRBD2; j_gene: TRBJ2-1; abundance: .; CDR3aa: CASSDQTSGSYNEQFF; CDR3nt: TGTGCCAGCAGTGACCAGACTAGCGGGAGCTACAATGAGCAGTTCTTC
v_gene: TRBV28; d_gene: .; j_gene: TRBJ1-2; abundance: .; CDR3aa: CASSFSRNYGYTF; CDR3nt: TGTGCCAGCAGTTTTTCCCGTAACTATGGCTACACCTTC
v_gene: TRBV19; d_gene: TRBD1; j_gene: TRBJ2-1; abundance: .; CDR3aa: CASNRGTGQDYNEQFF; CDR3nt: TGTGCCAGTAATAGGGGGACAGGACAGGACTACAATGAGCAGTTCTTC
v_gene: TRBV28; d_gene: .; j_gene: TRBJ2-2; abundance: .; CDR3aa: CASSSGGRAGELFF; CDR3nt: TGTGCCAGCAGTTCCGGGGGGCGGGCCGGGGAGCTGTTTTTT
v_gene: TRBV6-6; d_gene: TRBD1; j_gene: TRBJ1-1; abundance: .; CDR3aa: CASSDRVNTEAFF; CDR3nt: TGTGCCAGCAGCGACAGGGTGAACACTGAAGCTTTCTTT
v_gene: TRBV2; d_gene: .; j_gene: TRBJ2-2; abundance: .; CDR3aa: CASSEEGPGELFF; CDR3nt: TGTGCCAGCAGTGAGGAGGGTCCCGGGGAGCTGTTTTTT
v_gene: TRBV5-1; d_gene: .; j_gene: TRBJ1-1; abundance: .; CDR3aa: CASSLLGGDEAFF; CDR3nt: TGCGCCAGCAGCTTGTTGGGGGGTGATGAAGCTTTCTTT
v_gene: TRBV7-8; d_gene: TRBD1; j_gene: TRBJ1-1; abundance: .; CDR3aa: CASSLVQGKRNTEAFF; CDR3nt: TGTGCCAGCAGCTTAGTACAGGGGAAAAGAAACACTGAAGCTTTCTTT
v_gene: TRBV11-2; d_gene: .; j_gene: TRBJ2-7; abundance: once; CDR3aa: CASSLNRDSTYEQYF; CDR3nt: TGTGCCAGCAGCTTAAACAGGGATTCCACCTACGAGCAGTACTTC
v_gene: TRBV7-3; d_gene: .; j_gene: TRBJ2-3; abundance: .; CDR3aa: CASSLVGTTTDTQYF; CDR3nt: TGTGCCAGCAGCTTAGTGGGGACAACAACAGATACGCAGTATTTT
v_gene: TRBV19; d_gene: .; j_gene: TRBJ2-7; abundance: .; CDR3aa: CASRRGGDSYEQYF; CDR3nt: TGTGCCAGCAGGAGGGGCGGAGACTCCTACGAGCAGTACTTC
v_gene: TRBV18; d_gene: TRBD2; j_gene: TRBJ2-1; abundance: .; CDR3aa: CASSRLAGGDNEQFF; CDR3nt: TGTGCCAGCTCCCGACTAGCGGGAGGTGACAATGAGCAGTTCTTC
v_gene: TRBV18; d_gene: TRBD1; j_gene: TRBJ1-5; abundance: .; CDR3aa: CASSRGQVRYQPQHF; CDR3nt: TGTGCCAGCTCAAGAGGACAGGTTCGTTATCAGCCCCAGCATTTT
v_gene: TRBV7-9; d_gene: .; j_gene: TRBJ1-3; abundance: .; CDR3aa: CASSAMTESGNTIYF; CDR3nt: TGTGCCAGCAGCGCGATGACAGAATCTGGAAACACCATATATTTT
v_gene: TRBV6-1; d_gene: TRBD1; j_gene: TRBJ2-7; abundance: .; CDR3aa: CASSGDSGYEQYF; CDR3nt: TGTGCCAGCAGTGGGGACAGCGGCTACGAGCAGTACTTC
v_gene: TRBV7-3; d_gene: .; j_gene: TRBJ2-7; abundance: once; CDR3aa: CASSLAGLSNEQYF; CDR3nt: TGTGCCAGCAGCTTAGCGGGGCTCTCTAACGAGCAGTACTTC
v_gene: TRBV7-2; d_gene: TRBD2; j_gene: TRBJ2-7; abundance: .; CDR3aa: CASSSPGLAGVRGEQYF; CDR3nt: TGTGCCAGCAGCTCGCCGGGACTAGCGGGAGTCAGGGGCGAGCAGTACTTC
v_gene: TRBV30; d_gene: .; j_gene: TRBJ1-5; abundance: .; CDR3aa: CAWSVQYQPQHF; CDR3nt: TGTGCCTGGAGTGTTCAATATCAGCCCCAGCATTTT
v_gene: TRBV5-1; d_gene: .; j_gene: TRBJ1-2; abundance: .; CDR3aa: CASSSRTSYGYTF; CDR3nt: TGCGCCAGCAGCTCCCGGACAAGTTATGGCTACACCTTC
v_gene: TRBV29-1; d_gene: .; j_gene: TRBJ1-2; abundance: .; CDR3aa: CSVGDRSYGYTF; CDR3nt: TGCAGCGTTGGAGACAGATCCTATGGCTACACCTTC
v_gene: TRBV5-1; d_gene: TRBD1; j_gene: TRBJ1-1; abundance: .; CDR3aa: CASRRTPDRNTGEAFF; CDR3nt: TGCGCCAGCAGACGAACACCGGACAGGAATACAGGTGAAGCTTTCTTT
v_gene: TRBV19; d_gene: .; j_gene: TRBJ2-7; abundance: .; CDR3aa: CASSILLSYEQYF; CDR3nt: TGTGCCAGTAGTATTTTGTTATCCTACGAGCAGTACTTC
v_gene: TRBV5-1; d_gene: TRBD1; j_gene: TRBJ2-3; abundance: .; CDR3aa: CASSWGQGSDTQYF; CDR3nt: TGCGCCAGCAGCTGGGGACAGGGATCGGATACGCAGTATTTT
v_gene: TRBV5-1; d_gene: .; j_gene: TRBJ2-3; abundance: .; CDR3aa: CASSGGTVSTDTQYF; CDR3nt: TGCGCCAGCAGCGGGGGGACAGTTAGCACAGATACGCAGTATTTT
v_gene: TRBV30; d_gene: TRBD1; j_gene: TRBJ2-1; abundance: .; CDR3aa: CAWKLGTGYNEQFF; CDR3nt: TGTGCCTGGAAATTGGGGACAGGTTACAATGAGCAGTTCTTC
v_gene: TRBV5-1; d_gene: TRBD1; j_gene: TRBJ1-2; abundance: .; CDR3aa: CASSPRDRLGGYTF; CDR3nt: TGCGCCAGCAGCCCCCGGGACAGGCTGGGGGGCTACACCTTC
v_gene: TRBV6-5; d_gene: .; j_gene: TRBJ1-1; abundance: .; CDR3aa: CASSTQESANTEAFF; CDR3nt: TGTGCCAGCAGTACACAGGAGTCAGCGAACACTGAAGCTTTCTTT
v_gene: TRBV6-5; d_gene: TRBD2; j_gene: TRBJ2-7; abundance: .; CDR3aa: CASSYGWTSGDEQYF; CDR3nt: TGTGCCAGCAGTTACGGGTGGACTAGCGGGGACGAGCAGTACTTC
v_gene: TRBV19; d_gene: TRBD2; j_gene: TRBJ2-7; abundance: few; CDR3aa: CASSRGTSGVYEQYF; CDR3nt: TGTGCCAGTAGCAGAGGGACTAGCGGGGTTTACGAGCAGTACTTC
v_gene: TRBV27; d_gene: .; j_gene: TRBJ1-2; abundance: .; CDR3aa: CASSRTLGQRLGYTF; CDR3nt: TGTGCCAGCAGTCGAACGCTCGGACAGCGTCTGGGCTACACCTTC
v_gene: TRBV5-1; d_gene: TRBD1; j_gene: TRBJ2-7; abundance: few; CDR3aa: CASKGQGDEQYF; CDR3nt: TGCGCCAGCAAGGGACAGGGGGACGAGCAGTACTTC
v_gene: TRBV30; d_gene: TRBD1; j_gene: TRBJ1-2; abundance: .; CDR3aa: CAWRKLDRPHHGYTF; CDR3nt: TGTGCCTGGAGAAAATTGGACAGGCCACACCATGGCTACACCTTC
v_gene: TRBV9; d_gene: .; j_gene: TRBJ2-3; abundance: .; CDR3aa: CASSVAPGTQDTDTQYF; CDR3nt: TGTGCCAGCAGCGTAGCTCCCGGGACACAAGACACAGATACGCAGTATTTT
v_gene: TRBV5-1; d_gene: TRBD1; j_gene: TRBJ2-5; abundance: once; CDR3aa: CASSFQRGGTGETQYF; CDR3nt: TGCGCCAGCAGCTTTCAGAGAGGGGGCACTGGGGAGACCCAGTACTTC
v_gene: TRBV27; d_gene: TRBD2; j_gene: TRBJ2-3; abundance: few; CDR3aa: CASSLLRTSGASTDTQYF; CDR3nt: TGTGCCAGCAGTTTATTAAGGACTAGCGGGGCTAGCACAGATACGCAGTATTTT
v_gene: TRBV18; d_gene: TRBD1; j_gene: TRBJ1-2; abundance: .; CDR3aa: CASSPLFDRGFSNYGYTF; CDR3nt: TGTGCCAGCTCACCACTGTTCGACAGGGGCTTCTCTAACTATGGCTACACCTTC
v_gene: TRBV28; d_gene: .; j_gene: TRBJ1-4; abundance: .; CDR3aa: CASSLVGRVEKLFF; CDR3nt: TGTGCCAGCAGTCTAGTAGGGAGGGTTGAAAAACTGTTTTTT
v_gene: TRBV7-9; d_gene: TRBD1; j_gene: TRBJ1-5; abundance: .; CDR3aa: CASSLAYEEQGGGQPQHF; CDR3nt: TGTGCCAGCAGCTTAGCGTATGAAGAACAGGGGGGAGGTCAGCCCCAGCATTTT
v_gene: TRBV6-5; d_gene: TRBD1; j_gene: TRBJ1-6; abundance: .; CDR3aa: CAGRQGKNSPLHF; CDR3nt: TGTGCCGGCAGACAGGGAAAGAATTCACCCCTCCACTTT
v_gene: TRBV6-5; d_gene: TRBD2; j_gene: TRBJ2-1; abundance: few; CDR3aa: CASSYGVAGYNEQFF; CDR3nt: TGTGCCAGCAGTTATGGGGTAGCGGGGTACAATGAGCAGTTCTTC
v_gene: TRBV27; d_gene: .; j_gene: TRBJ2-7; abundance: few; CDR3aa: CASSLSWQGNEQYF; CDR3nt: TGTGCCAGCAGTTTATCGTGGCAGGGCAACGAGCAGTACTTC
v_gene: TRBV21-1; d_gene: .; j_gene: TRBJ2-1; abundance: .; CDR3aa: CASSKAPIKFPLAVQFF; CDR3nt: TGTGCCAGCAGCAAAGCCCCTATAAAATTCCCACTAGCGGTGCAGTTCTTC
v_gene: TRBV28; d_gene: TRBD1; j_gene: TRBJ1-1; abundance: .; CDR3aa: CASSTRGYTEAFF; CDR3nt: TGTGCCAGCAGTACCAGGGGGTACACTGAAGCTTTCTTT
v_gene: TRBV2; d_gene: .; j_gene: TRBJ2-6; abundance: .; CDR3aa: CASSERGSGANVLTF; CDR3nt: TGTGCCAGCAGTGAACGAGGCTCTGGGGCCAACGTCCTGACTTTC
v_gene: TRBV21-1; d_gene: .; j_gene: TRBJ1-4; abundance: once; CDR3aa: CASSRQALGSNEKLFF; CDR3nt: TGTGCCAGCAGCAGGCAGGCCTTAGGATCTAATGAAAAACTGTTTTTT
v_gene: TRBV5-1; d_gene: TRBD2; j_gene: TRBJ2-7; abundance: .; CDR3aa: CASSFGGGRLLSSYEQYF; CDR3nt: TGCGCCAGCAGCTTCGGGGGCGGGAGGCTATTGAGCTCCTACGAGCAGTACTTC
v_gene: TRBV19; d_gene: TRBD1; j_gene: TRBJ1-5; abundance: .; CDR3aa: CASSGGQGMVNQPQHF; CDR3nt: TGTGCCAGTAGCGGGGGACAGGGAATGGTGAATCAGCCCCAGCATTTT
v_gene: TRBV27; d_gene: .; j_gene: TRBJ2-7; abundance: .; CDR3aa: CASSLWTGYEQYF; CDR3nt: TGTGCCAGCAGTTTGTGGACTGGCTACGAGCAGTACTTC
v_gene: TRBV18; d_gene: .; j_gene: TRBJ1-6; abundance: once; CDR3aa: CASSVADSAHSPLHF; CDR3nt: TGTGCCAGCTCGGTCGCAGACAGTGCCCATTCACCCCTCCACTTT
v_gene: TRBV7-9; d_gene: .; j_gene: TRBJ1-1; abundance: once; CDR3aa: CASSLIDSTEAFF; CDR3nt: TGTGCCAGCAGCTTAATAGATAGCACTGAAGCTTTCTTT
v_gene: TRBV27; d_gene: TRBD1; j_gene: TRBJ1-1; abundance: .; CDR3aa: CASVPWTGEILF; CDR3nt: TGTGCCAGCGTGCCTTGGACAGGGGAAATCCTCTTT
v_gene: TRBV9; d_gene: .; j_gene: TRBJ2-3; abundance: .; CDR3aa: CASSVQARDTDTQYF; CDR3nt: TGTGCCAGCAGCGTCCAGGCGCGGGACACAGATACGCAGTATTTT
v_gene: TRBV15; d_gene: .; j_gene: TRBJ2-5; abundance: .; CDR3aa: CATSRGPDPAWKAQYF; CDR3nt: TGTGCCACCAGCAGAGGCCCCGACCCAGCGTGGAAGGCCCAGTACTTC
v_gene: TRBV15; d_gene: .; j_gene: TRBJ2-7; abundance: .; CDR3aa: CATSLPGTPGGEQYF; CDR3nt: TGTGCCACCAGCCTTCCGGGGACCCCAGGAGGGGAGCAGTACTTC
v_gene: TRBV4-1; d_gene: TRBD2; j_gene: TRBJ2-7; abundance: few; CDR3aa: CASSQEGLAGAEQYF; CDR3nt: TGCGCCAGCAGCCAAGAGGGACTAGCGGGAGCCGAGCAGTACTTC
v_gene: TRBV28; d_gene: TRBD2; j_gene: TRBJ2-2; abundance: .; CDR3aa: CASSLSRGAGELFF; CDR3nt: TGTGCCAGCAGTTTAAGTCGGGGGGCCGGGGAGCTGTTTTTT